Below are 19 T cell receptor beta chains sequenced from a single sample in a study of blood T cell repertoires in COVID-19 (TCRdb year 2020). Library generation was performed with the immunoSEQ multiplex PCR assay. As stored in TCRdb, this immuneACCESS dataset retains in-frame rearrangements with V and J assigned. A fraction of the clones does not appear; measured against another copy, unresolved V genes explain less than half of the discrepancy, and the remainder lacks a known reason. The sample has more than 400,000 clones on record, roughly 88% of them singletons. The ten largest clones take up 3.2% of the sample. The sample consisted of peripheral blood. These receptors came from a human donor in a cohort sampled during active COVID-19.

V usage is TRBV5-1 and J usage is TRBJ1-1; D call uncertain. This CDR3 comprises 15 residues. V lost 7 bases and J 0 bases, leaving 16 bases between the germline ends. The V gene's germline CDR1 is SGHRS and CDR2 YFSETQ. The CDR3 here is CASGPEASMNTEAFF. In nucleotides, the CDR3 is TGCGCCAGCGGACCGGAGGCTTCCATGAACACTGAAGCTTTCTTT.

This chain joins TRBV4-2 and TRBJ1-1; TRBD1 is a possible D gene (6 bases). With 4 bases removed from V and 3 bases from J, the gap between germline ends came to 15 bases. This CDR3 spans 15 amino acids. Germline values: CDR1 LGHNA, CDR2 YNFKEQ. The CDR3 DNA reads as TGTGCCAGCAGCCCGGGGGGGGGCGGGTACACTGAAGCTTTCTTT. The encoded protein is CASSPGGGGYTEAFF.

V gene TRBV27 combines with J gene TRBJ2-7; a possible D gene is TRBD2 (6 bases). From germline, CDR1 is MNHEY and CDR2 SMNVEV (reference sequence). Trimming removed 5 bases at V and 5 bases at J, with 13 bases between. The CDR3 extends over 13 amino acids. CDR3 bases: TGTGCCAGCAGTCCGACTAGGCTGGACGAGCAGTACTTC. This translates into CASSPTRLDEQYF.

The sample holds many counts of this clone. V and J are TRBV27 and TRBJ2-7; 8 bases align to TRBD1. Germline CDR1 reads MNHEY; CDR2 reads SMNVEV (reference sequence). Trimming at V came to 3 bases and at J to 6 bases, leaving 4 bases not matched to a gene. The CDR3 is 13 amino acids. CDR3 in DNA: TGTGCCAGCAGTTTTTACAGGGGGAGCGAGCAGTACTTC. Translation: CASSFYRGSEQYF.

The genes are TRBV6-6 and TRBJ2-1; possible D gene TRBD2, 6 bases. V lost 0 bases and J lost 9, with 9 bases in between. CDR1 and CDR2 from the germline V gene are MNHNY and SVGAGI (reference sequence). CDR3 length: 13 amino acids. CDR3 sequence (DNA): TGTGCCAGCAGTTACTCGGAGGGCGGTGAGCAGTTCTTC. Translated, it gives CASSYSEGGEQFF.

This clone was found many times. The V and J genes are TRBV9 and TRBJ2-7, with D possibly TRBD2 on 6 matching bases. Trimming shortened V by 0 bases and J by 6 bases, and 16 bases separated the two germline ends. Germline-derived CDR1 and CDR2 are SGDLS and YYNGEE. The CDR3 runs to 15 residues. The CDR3 is CASSVVGDGGFEQYF. The CDR3, as DNA: TGTGCCAGCAGCGTAGTGGGGGACGGGGGATTCGAGCAGTACTTC.

The V and J genes are TRBV6-1 and TRBJ1-4; D not certain. Germline V gene data show CDR1 as MNHNS and CDR2 as SASEGT. The CDR3 is 14 residues long. Trimming removed 1 base from V and 8 bases from J, with 11 bases in between. The CDR3 loop is CASSEGRVSEKLFF. In DNA form, the CDR3 reads TGTGCCAGCAGTGAAGGCCGTGTGAGCGAAAAACTGTTTTTT.

The rearrangement links TRBV30 to TRBJ2-5; 9 nucleotides match TRBD1. CDR3 length equals 15 residues. The V and J ends lost 2 bases and 4 bases, in that order; junction bases with no gene match: 8. In germline, CDR1 is GTSNPN, CDR2 SVGIG (reference sequence). This chain's CDR3 is CAWSTGQGPGETQYF. CDR3 DNA: TGTGCCTGGAGTACGGGACAGGGCCCCGGAGAGACCCAGTACTTC.

Notes on this clone: At one of its ends the junction is not consistent with the germline gene, which may arise from a read error. The chain couples TRBV13 to TRBJ1-2; D remains ambiguous. CDR1 is PRHDT, CDR2 FYEKMQ, per germline (reference sequence). This CDR3 has 11 amino acids. The CDR3 DNA is TGTGCCAGCAGCTACGGATCGGGAGCGGTCTTC. The encoded protein is CASSYGSGAVF.

This chain links TRBV28 with TRBJ2-5; tentatively, D is TRBD2 (6 bases). The CDR3 extends over 15 amino acids. The ends were cut back, 2 bases at V and 5 bases at J, with 15 bases in the middle. The germline CDR1 and CDR2 sequences are MDHEN and SYDVKM. Here the CDR3 reads CASSLLPGREETQYF. For the CDR3, the DNA is TGTGCCAGCAGTTTACTGCCGGGACGGGAGGAGACCCAGTACTTC.

The chain links TRBV3-1 (or the pseudogene TRBV3-2) to TRBJ2-7; perhaps TRBD2 as D (5 bases). The CDR3 is 13 residues long. Germline V gene sequence: CDR1 LGHDT, CDR2 YNNKEL (reference sequence). V was trimmed by 2 bases and J by 3 bases, leaving 8 bases between them. CDR3 nucleotide sequence: TGTGCCAGCAGCCAAAGGACTGGCTACGAGCAGTACTTC. The encoded protein is CASSQRTGYEQYF.

The CDR3 DNA reads TGTGCCAGCAGTTTATCTAGCGGGAGCGGTGAGCAGTACTTC. Translated: CASSLSSGSGEQYF. The rearrangement uses TRBV28 and TRBJ2-7, with 10 bases fitting TRBD2. V dropped 1 base and J dropped 7; count of bases not matched to a gene: 4. Germline V CDR1 and CDR2: MDHEN, SYDVKM. CDR3 length: 14 residues.

The chain links TRBV3-1 (or the pseudogene TRBV3-2) to TRBJ1-4, with D uncertain. V gave up 3 bases and J gave up 5 bases, with 10 bases separating them. In germline, CDR1 is LGHDT, CDR2 YNNKEL (reference sequence). The CDR3 totals 14 residues. CDR3 residues: CASSQGVNNEKLFF. The CDR3 DNA is TGTGCCAGCAGCCAGGGAGTTAACAATGAAAAACTGTTTTTT.

On this clone itself: Other DNA variants within this sample encode the same CDR3. The rearrangement links TRBV9 to TRBJ2-2; 10 positions agree with TRBD1. Germline V CDR1 and CDR2: SGDLS, YYNGEE. This CDR3 spans 15 amino acids. Losses at the gene ends were 0 bases for V and 6 bases for J; bases not matched to a gene: 2. Written as DNA, the CDR3 is TGTGCCAGCAGCGTAGAGGGACAGGGGTCCGGGGAGCTGTTTTTT. Its protein is CASSVEGQGSGELFF.

This clone has a handful of counts. The chain carries TRBV27 and TRBJ1-1; D possibly corresponds to TRBD1 (6 bases). Per the germline V gene, CDR1 is MNHEY and CDR2 is SMNVEV (reference sequence). The CDR3 loop spans 15 amino acids. Trimming stripped 9 bases from V and 1 base from J, with 18 bases between. The CDR3, as DNA: TGTGCCAGTACAGCCCCCGGACAGTCGAACACTGAAGCTTTCTTT. Translation gives CASTAPGQSNTEAFF.

The chain joins TRBV19 to TRBJ1-1; a weak D match, TRBD1 (5 bases). Between the trimmed V and J ends, which lost 2 bases and 7 bases, there was a span of 23 bases. The CDR3 extends over 17 amino acids. Germline CDR1 and CDR2: LNHDA and SQIVND (reference sequence). The CDR3 here is CASSIRMAARREGEAFF. CDR3 nucleotides: TGTGCCAGTAGTATAAGGATGGCAGCTCGCAGGGAGGGTGAAGCTTTCTTT.

The chain recombines TRBV30 with TRBJ1-2; 7 bases match TRBD1. After removal of 2 bases from V and 5 bases from J, the junction contained 14 bases not matched to a gene. Germline CDR1 and CDR2: GTSNPN and SVGIG (reference sequence). The CDR3 runs to 16 residues. Here the CDR3 DNA reads TGTGCCTGGAGTACCAATCCGGGACAGATACTTTATGGCTACACCTTC. Protein sequence: CAWSTNPGQILYGYTF.

The V call is TRBV6-1, the J call TRBJ2-7; 8 bases match TRBD2. V lost 6 bases and J lost 0; bases outside the gene matches: 4. Germline CDR1 reads MNHNS; CDR2 reads SASEGT. The CDR3 consists of 14 residues. The CDR3 DNA sequence: TGTGCCAGCAGACCCGGGACTAGCTCCTACGAGCAGTACTTC. Its protein product is CASRPGTSSYEQYF.

This clone occurred a few times. The chain couples TRBV1 to TRBJ1-2. TRBV1 is described as a pseudogene. The CDR3 is made up of 16 amino acids. CDR3 sequence (DNA): TGCACCAGCAGCCAAGAGGCGGGGTCGGGGGACTATGGCTACACCTTC. Encoded protein: CTSSQEAGSGDYGYTF.